The rows below give T cell receptor beta chains drawn from one sample of a study of blood T cell repertoires in COVID-19. Assay: immunoSEQ multiplex PCR; the TCRdb copy retains only in-frame clones and omits some. The table has tens of thousands of clones, 88% seen once. The sequenced sample was peripheral blood. These TCRs come from a man over 45 with active COVID-19. Both conserved end residues are part of each CDR3. D genes are given only for firm matches. Clone size is shown for a subset of rows, as once, few, many or a class of expanded clone.

j_gene | v_gene | d_gene | abundance | CDR3nt | CDR3aa
TRBJ1-1 | TRBV7-2 | . | . | TGTGCCAGCAGGGGGGGACGGAGGAACACTGAAGCTTTCTTT | CASRGGRRNTEAFF
TRBJ2-3 | TRBV7-2 | TRBD2 | . | TGTGCCAGCAGCTTAAGGCGGGGGGGCCCAGATACGCAGTATTTT | CASSLRRGGPDTQYF
TRBJ2-3 | TRBV5-4 | TRBD2 | . | TGTGCCAGCAGGCGGGGGACGCCCGGAGCAGATACGCAGTATTTT | CASRRGTPGADTQYF
TRBJ2-1 | TRBV7-2 | TRBD1 | . | TGTGCCAGCAGCTTATTAGGGACAGACTACAATGAGCAGTTCTTC | CASSLLGTDYNEQFF
TRBJ2-5 | TRBV7-9 | TRBD2 | . | TGTGCCAGCAGCCCCAAAATCGGGCTAGCGGGGGGGAAGGCCCAGTACTTC | CASSPKIGLAGGKAQYF
TRBJ2-2 | TRBV7-7 | . | once | TGTGCTAGCGGACTTCGGGGAAACACCGGGGAGCTGTTTTTT | CASGLRGNTGELFF
TRBJ2-7 | TRBV9 | TRBD1 | . | TGTGCCAGCAGCCCCCGAGGGGGGACAGGGGGCTCCGAGCAGTACTTC | CASSPRGGTGGSEQYF
TRBJ1-5 | TRBV7-8 | . | few | TGTGCCAGCAGCTTGGCCAATCAGCCCCAGCATTTT | CASSLANQPQHF
TRBJ2-1 | TRBV11-2 | TRBD1 | . | TGTGCCAGCAGCTTACCCGGACAGGGCCTGTTCTTC | CASSLPGQGLFF
TRBJ2-5 | TRBV29-1 | . | . | TGCAGCGCTGCAGGGGGGTTCGGGGAGACCCAGTACTTC | CSAAGGFGETQYF
TRBJ2-5 | TRBV2 | . | . | TGTGCCAGCAGTGAGGCGGCCCAAAAAGAGACCCAGTACTTC | CASSEAAQKETQYF
TRBJ2-1 | TRBV9 | . | . | TGTGCCAGCAGCGTCCCCGCGAGTTTAAAACACAATGAGCAGTTCTTC | CASSVPASLKHNEQFF
TRBJ2-7 | TRBV11-2 | . | . | TGTGCCAGCAGCTTCGTACGGGGAACCACCTACGAGCAGTACTTC | CASSFVRGTTYEQYF
TRBJ1-2 | TRBV7-3 | TRBD1 | . | TGTGCCAGCAGCTCATTCCCGGGACAGGGGTCGCAGGGTGGCTACACCTTC | CASSSFPGQGSQGGYTF
TRBJ2-7 | TRBV18 | . | . | TGTGCCAGCTCACCACGCCAGGCCCAAAGGGGCATCTCCTACGAGCAGTACTTC | CASSPRQAQRGISYEQYF
TRBJ1-5 | TRBV4-1 | . | . | TGCGCCAGCAGCCAAGATGGAAGGGGAAATAGCAATCAGCCCCAGCATTTT | CASSQDGRGNSNQPQHF
TRBJ1-5 | TRBV6-2/TRBV6-3 | TRBD1 | . | TGTGCCAGCAGCTATACACATGGACAGGGGGCTAGCAATCAGCCCCAGCATTTT | CASSYTHGQGASNQPQHF
TRBJ1-3 | TRBV4-1 | . | . | TGCGCCAGCAGCCAAGATGGGGCATCCTCTGGAAACACCATATATTTT | CASSQDGASSGNTIYF
TRBJ2-1 | TRBV2 | TRBD2 | . | TGTGCCAGCAGTCAAAGGACTAGCGAAAATGAGCAGTTCTTC | CASSQRTSENEQFF
TRBJ2-1 | TRBV7-8 | TRBD2 | . | TGTGCCAGCAGCCCTGGACTAGCGGGGGGGCCCGAGCAGTTCTTC | CASSPGLAGGPEQFF
TRBJ1-1 | TRBV4-2 | TRBD1 | . | TGTGCCAGCAGCCATCCCGGGACAGCGAACACTGAAGCTTTCTTT | CASSHPGTANTEAFF
TRBJ2-2 | TRBV4-2 | . | . | TGTGCCAGCAGCCAATTTATAGGGACATTGAACACCGGGGAGCTGTTTTTT | CASSQFIGTLNTGELFF
TRBJ1-5 | TRBV5-8 | TRBD1 | . | TGTGCCAGCAGCTTGCTCGGACAGGGAATAGTTCAGCCCCAGCATTTT | CASSLLGQGIVQPQHF
TRBJ1-4 | TRBV30 | TRBD1 | . | TGTGCCTGGAGCAATCTCCAGGGGGAGTATGAAAAACTGTTTTTT | CAWSNLQGEYEKLFF
TRBJ2-7 | TRBV5-4 | TRBD1 | . | TGTGCCAGCAGCTCTCCGGGACAGGGAGTTTACGAGCAGTACTTC | CASSSPGQGVYEQYF
TRBJ1-5 | TRBV4-3 | . | . | TGCGCCAGCAGCCAAGACCCGGGTTTCGGTCAGCCCCAGCATTTT | CASSQDPGFGQPQHF
TRBJ1-5 | TRBV19 | . | once | TGTGCCAGTAGTATGGGTCAGTGGAGGGTGCAGCCCCAGCATTTT | CASSMGQWRVQPQHF
TRBJ2-7 | TRBV5-5 | . | . | TGTGCCAGCAGCCCGGGGAGCTCCTACGAGCAGTACTTC | CASSPGSSYEQYF
TRBJ2-1 | TRBV3-1/TRBV3-2 | TRBD2 | . | TGTGCCAGCAGCCAAGCTGGAGCTAGCGGGGAGAATGAGCAGTTCTTC | CASSQAGASGENEQFF